This T cell receptor beta chain came from a study of blood T cell repertoires in COVID-19 (dated by TCRdb to 2020 to 2021). Background on the whole study: Samples from collaborators originated in the United States, Italy and Spain and spanned both the acute and convalescent phases of COVID-19. Where available, HLA class I and class II types were taken from metadata supplied by the sample provider and were not determined by assay-based typing. A freely available public database, intended as a resource for researchers studying the immune response to SARS-CoV-2, is where the repertoires were released. Samples came from the ongoing ImmuneRACE study (first 160 participants) plus 1,254 subjects from 6 global collaborators. The material from the prospective study consisted of cDNA or gDNA derived from T cells, B-cell-depleted T cells, or PBMCs. Deeply sampled blood TCRbeta repertoires from subjects exposed to, actively infected with, or recovered from COVID-19 were included in the dataset. Sample metadata almost always included a de-identified subject ID, COVID-19 status, age in years and sex. Here is what the overall study found, with its caveats: The amount of clinical and demographic metadata varied by source and participant and was provided uncurated.

Note on this clone: Its antigen is still unknown. Per-base quality was not reported, and no clone a single base away is much larger than it.

A distance of 11 bases separates the germline ends of V and J, which lose 5 bases and 0 bases respectively. The cysteine opens and the phenylalanine closes a CDR3 of 15 amino acids. The sequence is cut down to CDR3 DNA, 45 bases in frame from base 1. Per the germline V gene (reference sequence), LGHDT is the CDR1 and YNNKEL is the CDR2. Collaborating institutions collected whole blood in K2EDTA tubes following their own protocols. Collaborator samples were shipped for TCRbeta analysis as frozen whole blood, isolated PBMCs, or DNA extracted from either sample type. The immunoSEQ Assay, a bias-controlled multiplex PCR, was used to amplify TCRbeta CDR3 regions from genomic DNA. The paper's data handling went like this. The number of nucleated cells in each sample was estimated by amplification of reference gene primers within the assay. Sequence reads were collapsed and filtered to measure the absolute abundance of every unique TCRbeta CDR3 rearrangement. For each sample, productive Simpson clonality was calculated as the square root of Simpson's diversity index over productive rearrangements. TCRdb provides this immuneACCESS table in a form limited to in-frame rearrangements. Some clones are lacking; in checked studies, under half of them reflect an unresolved V gene, and why the rest are absent is not known. That table supplies the V and J calls and clone size; D and trimming were determined from the DNA. For this sample there are about 67,000 clones; around 87% appear just once. The top ten hold roughly 8% of the sample.

The clonotype comes from a man aged 50 or older with active COVID-19. The sequenced sample was peripheral blood. The chain is made from TRBV3-1 (or the pseudogene TRBV3-2) and TRBJ1-5; D gene: possibly TRBD1, on 6 matching bases. In nucleotides, the sequence is TGTGCCAGCAGCGGACAGATTCATAGCAATCAGCCCCAGCATTTT. Its protein reads: CASSGQIHSNQPQHF.